The 27 T cell receptor beta chains in this list originate from one sample, sequenced in a study of shared clonotypes between healthy human individuals. Clones were sequenced by immunoSEQ multiplex PCR, and TCRdb holds only the in-frame ones, with some missing. The sample has millions of clones; roughly 96% are singletons. Sequencing used naive CD4+ T cells sorted from blood. Stated subset: CD45RA+ positively selected. The receptor set was obtained from a man younger than 30 in good health.

As concerns this clone: This same CDR3 is encoded by further DNA sequences in the sample. The chain employs TRBV30 and TRBJ1-1; D gene uncertain. The CDR3 is 11 amino acids. V was cut by 3 bases and J by 0 bases, with 2 bases left in between. CDR1 GTSNPN and CDR2 SVGIG come from the germline V gene (reference sequence). CDR3 in amino acids: CAWSLNTEAFF. Here the CDR3 DNA reads TGTGCCTGGAGCTTGAACACTGAAGCTTTCTTT.

The chain carries TRBV19 and TRBJ1-2, with 7 bases identical to TRBD1. V lost 1 base and J lost 8; bases outside the gene matches: 7. The CDR3 length is 14 residues. Germline V gene lookup returns CDR1 LNHDA and CDR2 SQIVND (reference sequence). CDR3 bases: TGTGCCAGTAGTATAGGGGACAGACTTGGGGGCTACACCTTC. It yields the protein CASSIGDRLGGYTF.

The V and J genes are TRBV5-4 and TRBJ2-7; D is uncertain. Trimming took off 0 bases at V and 2 bases at J, with 6 bases between the two ends. The CDR3 is 13 amino acids. CDR1 and CDR2 (germline): SGHNT, YYREEE (reference sequence). CDR3 in DNA: TGTGCCAGCAGCTTGGGTCCGACCTACGAGCAGTACTTC. This gives the protein CASSLGPTYEQYF.

This chain connects TRBV10-1 to TRBJ2-5; TRBD2 agrees at 8 bases. J lost 9 bases, V lost 6 bases, and 12 bases had no gene match. The CDR3 spans 14 residues. Per germline, CDR1 WNHNN and CDR2 SYGVQD (reference sequence). The CDR3 nucleotides read TGCGCCAGCAGCCCCGGGACTAGTCGGGAGGCCCAGTACTTC. This gives the protein CASSPGTSREAQYF.

This chain joins TRBV10-2 and TRBJ2-1, with D perhaps given as TRBD1 or TRBD2 (5 bases each). There are 12 residues in the CDR3. V shed 9 bases and J shed 8 bases, with 14 bases lying between them. Germline V CDR1 and CDR2: WSHSY, SAAADI. The CDR3 region has the DNA TGCGCCAGTGGGACGTACGGCGATGAGCAGTTCTTC. Translating it yields CASGTYGDEQFF.

The chain couples TRBV15 to TRBJ2-5; 15 nucleotides align to TRBD2. Germline loops: CDR1 LNHNV, CDR2 YYDKDF (reference sequence). The CDR3 has 15 amino acids. Trimming cost V 10 bases and J 4 bases; bases outside gene matches: 7. The CDR3 region has the DNA TGTGCCATAGGGACTAGCGGGAGGATGGGAGAGACCCAGTACTTC. Its translation is CAIGTSGRMGETQYF. The full variable domain, its missing parts supplied by reference TRBV15 and TRBJ2-5, is DAMVIQNPRYQVTQFGKPVTLSCSQTLNHNVMYWYQQKSSQAPKLLFHYYDKDFNNEADTPDNFQSRRPNTSFCFLDIRSPGLGDTAMYLCAIGTSGRMGETQYFGPGTRLLVL.

This sequence joins TRBV7-2 and TRBJ1-4; D is unresolved. V was shortened by 3 bases and J by 0 bases, with 8 bases between the two germline ends. The CDR3 contains 15 residues. From germline, CDR1 is SGHTA and CDR2 FQGNSA. This chain's CDR3 is CASSFGSATNEKLFF. CDR3 sequence (DNA): TGTGCCAGCAGCTTCGGCAGCGCAACTAATGAAAAACTGTTTTTT.

The chain has TRBV6-1 and TRBJ1-1; D is ambiguous. The CDR3 totals 14 residues. Looked up from germline, CDR1 is MNHNS and CDR2 is SASEGT. V was cut by 6 bases and J by 3 bases, with 14 bases left in between. Written as DNA, the CDR3 is TGTGCCAGCAGCCCATCCGGATCTTACACTGAAGCTTTCTTT. Translation gives CASSPSGSYTEAFF.

CDR3 DNA: TGTGCCAGCAGTCCATGGACAGAGAACACTGAAGCTTTCTTT. Translating gives CASSPWTENTEAFF. The J gene is TRBJ1-1, the V gene TRBV28; perhaps TRBD1 as D (6 bases). Germline V gives CDR1 MDHEN, CDR2 SYDVKM. CDR3 length: 14 amino acids. The V end was cut by 5 bases, the J end by 1 base, with 11 bases between.

The V and J genes are TRBV6-1 and TRBJ2-7; 11 bases map to TRBD2. This CDR3 is built from 14 residues. Germline lookup yields CDR1 MNHNS and CDR2 SASEGT. The junction had 11 bases not matched to a gene; V was cut back by 11 bases and J by 5 bases. The CDR3 bases are TGTGCCGCCCGGGGTAGCGGGGGGGATCACGAGCAGTACTTC. Protein: CAARGSGGDHEQYF.

The chain is built from TRBV28 and TRBJ2-5, with D unresolved. V was clipped by 1 base and J by 3 bases, with 9 bases between them. Germline CDR1 is MDHEN and CDR2 is SYDVKM. There are 14 residues in the CDR3. The CDR3 sequence is CASSLSGPKETQYF. CDR3 coding DNA: TGTGCCAGCAGTTTATCAGGACCAAAAGAGACCCAGTACTTC.

The gene calls are TRBV15 and TRBJ2-7; tentatively, D is TRBD1 (6 bases). V lost 1 base to trimming and J lost 3 bases, with 16 bases between them. The germline V gene encodes CDR1 LNHNV and CDR2 YYDKDF (reference sequence). There are 16 residues in the CDR3. The CDR3 is CATSRATGGGGYEQYF. The CDR3 nucleotides are TGTGCCACCAGCAGAGCCACGGGTGGGGGCGGCTACGAGCAGTACTTC.

V gene TRBV7-2 combines with J gene TRBJ2-5, with a weak D call TRBD1 (7 bases). In germline, CDR1 is SGHTA, CDR2 FQGNSA. CDR3 length equals 14 residues. V was clipped by 5 bases and J by 7 bases, with 17 bases between them. The DNA for the CDR3 is TGTGCCAGCAGCGTTGGGGGGTGGGACAGGACCCAGTACTTC. Translation gives CASSVGGWDRTQYF. Full variable domain (missing parts from reference TRBV7-2 and TRBJ2-5): GAGVSQSPSNKVTEKGKDVELRCDPISGHTALYWYRQSLGQGLEFLIYFQGNSAPDKSGLPSDRFSAERTGGSVSTLTIQRTQQEDSAVYLCASSVGGWDRTQYFGPGTRLLVL.

The V call is TRBV4-1, the J call TRBJ2-1; 12 bases fit TRBD2. The V segment lost 2 bases and the J segment 7 bases; nucleotides outside the gene matches: 6. The CDR3 runs 16 residues. Per the germline V gene, CDR1 is MGHRA and CDR2 is YSYEKL. CDR3 sequence (DNA): TGCGCCAGCAGCCAAATTCTGACTAGCGGGGGAAATGAGCAGTTCTTC. It yields the protein CASSQILTSGGNEQFF.

V is TRBV10-1 and J is TRBJ1-3; the D gene is possibly TRBD1 (5 bases). This CDR3 is built from 17 residues. Germline loops: CDR1 WNHNN, CDR2 SYGVQD (reference sequence). The ends were cut back, 4 bases at V and 0 bases at J, with 16 bases in the middle. DNA for the CDR3: TGCGCCAGCAGTGGGGTTGGGGCGTGGTTCTCTGGAAACACCATATATTTT. Protein product: CASSGVGAWFSGNTIYF.

CDR3 in amino acids: CASSRTVSYEQYF. CDR3 bases: TGTGCCAGCAGCCGGACGGTATCCTACGAGCAGTACTTC. The chain joins TRBV6-6 to TRBJ2-7; D is unresolved. V lost 6 bases and J lost 1, with 10 bases in between. The CDR3 totals 13 residues. Looked up from germline, CDR1 is MNHNY and CDR2 is SVGAGI (reference sequence).

This chain joins TRBV28 and TRBJ2-7; the D gene is possibly TRBD2 (5 bases). Trimming left V 2 bases short and J 4 bases short, with 15 bases between. The germline gives CDR1 MDHEN, CDR2 SYDVKM. This CDR3 contains 15 residues. The CDR3 region has the DNA TGTGCCAGCAGTTTACCCGGACTTGACGCTTACGAGCAGTACTTC. This gives the protein CASSLPGLDAYEQYF.

V is TRBV28 and J is TRBJ2-3, with D maybe TRBD1 (5 bases). CDR1 and CDR2 from the germline V gene are MDHEN and SYDVKM. The V end lost 6 bases, the J end lost 4 bases, and 8 bases lay between the germline ends. The CDR3 consists of 12 residues. The CDR3 reads CASRGDPDTQYF. The CDR3 DNA sequence: TGTGCCAGCAGAGGGGATCCAGATACGCAGTATTTT.

As to this clone: A clone one base away is much larger, so this may be a read error. The chain employs TRBV6-5 and TRBJ2-5; the D gene is possibly TRBD1 (6 bases). The J call may not be correct, given that the DNA end is closer to TRBJ2-7. This CDR3 is built from 15 residues. In germline, CDR1 is MNHEY, CDR2 SVGAGI. The CDR3 DNA is TGTGCCAGCAGGCGCCCAGGGGAAGATAGCAACGAGCAGTACTTC. Translation gives CASRRPGEDSNEQYF.

The chain couples TRBV10-1 to TRBJ2-3; perhaps TRBD2 as D (6 bases). This CDR3 spans 13 amino acids. CDR1 WNHNN and CDR2 SYGVQD come from the germline V gene (reference sequence). Trimming removed 8 bases at V and 1 base at J, with 10 bases between. The CDR3 coding sequence is TGCGCCAGCCGGGCTAGCGGCACAGATACGCAGTATTTT. This sequence encodes CASRASGTDTQYF.

The rearrangement links TRBV5-6 to TRBJ2-3, with 9 nucleotides matching TRBD1. Germline assignment: CDR1 SGHDT and CDR2 YYEEEE. Losses at the gene ends were 5 bases for V and 4 bases for J; bases not matched to a gene: 8. This CDR3 has 15 amino acids. The DNA for the CDR3 is TGTGCCAGCAGTAGGGGACAGGGTGAATCAGATACGCAGTATTTT. This translates into CASSRGQGESDTQYF.

This clone occurred once. CDR3 amino acids: CASSLRQAYNEQFF. DNA for the CDR3: TGCGCCAGCAGCCTACGACAGGCTTACAATGAGCAGTTCTTC. The genes are TRBV5-1 and TRBJ2-1; possibly TRBD1 for D (6 bases). The CDR3 totals 14 residues. Looked up from germline, CDR1 is SGHRS and CDR2 is YFSETQ. V lost 4 bases and J 4 bases, leaving 12 bases between the germline ends.

This sequence joins TRBV28 and TRBJ1-1; a weak D match, TRBD1 (5 bases). Trimming cost V 7 bases and J 5 bases, with 17 bases left between them. The CDR3 is 14 amino acids. CDR1 MDHEN and CDR2 SYDVKM come from the germline V gene. The DNA of the CDR3 is TGTGCCAGCACCCACCCGAGGGGAGTGACTGAAGCTTTCTTT. Translation: CASTHPRGVTEAFF. Combining the CDR3 with reference TRBV28 and TRBJ1-1 gives the whole variable domain DVKVTQSSRYLVKRTGEKVFLECVQDMDHENMFWYRQDPGLGLRLIYFSYDVKMKEKGDIPEGYSVSREKKERFSLILESASTNQTSMYLCASTHPRGVTEAFFGQGTRLTVV.

The chain joins TRBV28 to TRBJ1-5, with 9 bases fitting TRBD1. The CDR3 runs to 14 residues. J gave up 5 bases and V 3 bases, and 2 bases lay outside the gene matches. CDR1 and CDR2 (germline): MDHEN, SYDVKM. This CDR3 reads CASSFRDRDQPQHF. CDR3 nucleotide sequence: TGTGCCAGCAGTTTCAGGGACAGGGATCAGCCCCAGCATTTT. The full variable domain, in which reference TRBV28 and TRBJ1-5 provide the parts outside the CDR3, is DVKVTQSSRYLVKRTGEKVFLECVQDMDHENMFWYRQDPGLGLRLIYFSYDVKMKEKGDIPEGYSVSREKKERFSLILESASTNQTSMYLCASSFRDRDQPQHFGDGTRLSIL.

The sample holds a few counts of this clone. The chain carries TRBV28 and TRBJ2-2; tentatively, D is TRBD2 (7 bases). V shed 8 bases and J shed 0 bases, with 13 bases lying between them. Germline CDR1 is MDHEN and CDR2 is SYDVKM. This CDR3 spans 15 amino acids. The CDR3 here is CASWGGPANTGELFF. CDR3 in DNA: TGTGCCAGCTGGGGGGGCCCCGCGAACACCGGGGAGCTGTTTTTT.

The genes are TRBV2 and TRBJ1-2, with 8 bases that match TRBD1. Germline V gene data show CDR1 as SNHLY and CDR2 as FYNNEI. The length of the CDR3 is 14 residues. The V gene end was trimmed by 6 bases and the J gene end by 2 bases; junction bases not matched to a gene: 5. CDR3 DNA: TGTGCCAGCAGGATCCGACAGGGGAACTATGGCTACACCTTC. Translation: CASRIRQGNYGYTF.

Concerning this clone itself: Sequence at one end of the junction differs from germline and may be a read error. The rearrangement links TRBV4-1 to TRBJ1-1, with D unresolved. This CDR3 is 16 amino acids long. Germline CDR1 MGHRA, CDR2 YSYEKL. The CDR3 loop is CASSQPGEGRNTEAFF. The DNA for the CDR3 is TGCGCCAGCAGCCAACCCGGGGAAGGGCGGAACACTGAAGCCTTCTTT.